The 9 T cell receptor beta chains below all came from one sample that was sequenced in a study of T cells in Graves' hyperthyroidism and ophthalmopathy. TCR beta CDR3 regions were amplified from RNA transcripts. An initial round of RT-PCR targeting the TCR CDR3 relied on the HTBI primer set. TCRdb re-analysed the multiplex PCR reads in MiXCR, keeping a single row per CDR3 protein. The profile shows 300,000 to 450,000 distinct CDR3 sequences, around 13% of them singletons. The specimen sequenced was blood. These receptors were taken from a woman aged 18-29 years with Graves' hyperthyroidism.

This clonotype was observed at least ten times. The CDR3 is CASISYPLAGGEQFF. For the CDR3, the DNA is TGTGCCAGCATCTCCTACCCCCTAGCGGGAGGTGAGCAGTTCTTC. The J gene is TRBJ2-1, the V gene TRBV6-1; 11 positions match TRBD2. After removal of 7 bases from V and 9 bases from J, the junction contained 11 bases not matched to a gene. The CDR3 is 15 residues long. Germline CDR1 MNHNS, CDR2 SASEGT.

This clonotype was recorded many times. V gene TRBV20-1 combines with J gene TRBJ1-5; weak D call: TRBD1 (6 bases). Germline CDR1 and CDR2: DFQATT and SNEGSKA (reference sequence). This CDR3 has 14 residues. Trimming took off 5 bases at V and 1 base at J, with 12 bases between the two ends. Written as DNA, the CDR3 is TGCAGTGCTGCCGACAGGAACAGCAATCAGCCCCAGCATTTT. This codes for CSAADRNSNQPQHF.

Note on this clonotype: Given a much more abundant clone one base away, this may be a read error. The conserved phenylalanine or tryptophan normally closing the CDR3 is absent here, so this likely arose from a read error. The rearrangement links TRBV5-1 to TRBJ2-1, with 13 nucleotides matching TRBD2. The germline CDR1 and CDR2 sequences are SGHRS and YFSETQ. V shed 2 bases and J 1 base; nucleotides not matched to a gene: 9. This CDR3 comprises 19 residues. The CDR3 nucleotides are TGCGCCAGCAGCTTAGGACTAGCGGGGGCCGGGGGGTCCTACAATGAGCAGTTCCTC. Its protein product is CASSLGLAGAGGSYNEQFL.

This clonotype was counted many times. This sequence joins TRBV3-1 and TRBJ2-1; D unresolved. The CDR3 sequence is 11 residues long. Trimming shortened V by 3 bases and J by 10 bases, and 7 bases separated the two germline ends. Germline lookup yields CDR1 LGHDT and CDR2 YNNKEL (reference sequence). The CDR3 loop reads CASSHGREQFF. The CDR3 DNA reads as TGTGCCAGCAGCCATGGACGGGAGCAGTTCTTC.

This clonotype was picked up many times. The chain uses TRBV12-3 or TRBV12-4 and TRBJ1-1, with TRBD1 matching over 9 bases. Trimming at V came to 5 bases and at J to 5 bases, leaving 3 bases not matched to a gene. This CDR3 is built from 13 residues. Here the CDR3 reads CASSGTGRTEAFF. The CDR3 DNA reads as TGTGCCAGCAGTGGGACAGGGCGGACTGAAGCTTTCTTT.

This clonotype has a count of ten or more. The chain carries TRBV7-3 and TRBJ2-1, with D unresolved. The germline CDR1 and CDR2 sequences are SGHTA and FQGTGA. The CDR3 totals 12 residues. The germline V and J ends were trimmed by 8 bases and 5 bases, with 10 bases remaining between them. The CDR3 DNA sequence: TGTGCCAGCTCGGAGCTAAACAATGAGCAGTTCTTC. It translates to CASSELNNEQFF.

In this sample, this clonotype turned up many times. This sequence joins TRBV20-1 and TRBJ2-3; TRBD1 aligns across 7 bases. Germline CDR1 reads DFQATT; CDR2 reads SNEGSKA (reference sequence). J lost 0 bases, V lost 5 bases, and 5 bases had no gene match. The length of the CDR3 is 14 residues. CDR3 DNA sequence: TGCAGTGCTCACAAGGACAGGAGCACAGATACGCAGTATTTT. Translated, it gives CSAHKDRSTDTQYF.

This clonotype was counted many times. The chain couples TRBV6-1 to TRBJ1-1; D might be TRBD1 (6 bases). Looked up from germline, CDR1 is MNHNS and CDR2 is SASEGT. Between the trimmed V and J ends, which lost 7 bases and 0 bases, there was a span of 12 bases. The CDR3 runs to 14 residues. CDR3 coding DNA: TGTGCCAGCAAGGGACAAACAATGAACACTGAAGCTTTCTTT. Translation gives CASKGQTMNTEAFF.

This chain links TRBV2 with TRBJ2-7, with 10 bases identical to TRBD2. Per germline, CDR1 SNHLY and CDR2 FYNNEI. The CDR3 is made up of 13 amino acids. The V segment lost 8 bases and the J segment 3 bases; nucleotides outside the gene matches: 4. For the CDR3, the DNA is TGTGCCAGCGAACTAGCGGGGCTCTACGAGCAGTACTTC. It encodes CASELAGLYEQYF.